This T cell receptor (beta chain) was captured by sequencing in a study of cytomegalovirus exposure and HLA in healthy donors. Of note for this clone: Antigen unknown.

The CDR3 length is 16 residues. CDR1 LNHDA and CDR2 SQIVND come from the germline V gene (reference sequence). V lost 7 bases to trimming and J lost 2 bases; unmatched junction nucleotides: 12. In the PCR, 60 Vbeta and 13 Jbeta primers were used. Here immunoSEQ multiplex PCR was the method, and the copy in TCRdb shows in-frame clones only, minus some. The repertoire holds 150,000 to 200,000 clones, with almost 80% as singletons. General observations from the study: Segments of the TCR beta V type were, in most cases, productive about 90% or about 30% of the time in an earlier analysis. In a later analysis, a missense DCLRE1C variant was linked to TCR beta V- and J-gene trimming.

The V gene is TRBV19, the J gene TRBJ1-1; 8 bases agree with TRBD1. This TCR was sampled from a man in his late teens or twenties in good health and CMV-seropositive. Sequencing was carried out using PBMCs. The CDR3 is CASTPGTGIFNTEAFF. The CDR3 DNA sequence: TGTGCCAGTACCCCCGGGACAGGCATCTTTAACACTGAAGCTTTCTTT.